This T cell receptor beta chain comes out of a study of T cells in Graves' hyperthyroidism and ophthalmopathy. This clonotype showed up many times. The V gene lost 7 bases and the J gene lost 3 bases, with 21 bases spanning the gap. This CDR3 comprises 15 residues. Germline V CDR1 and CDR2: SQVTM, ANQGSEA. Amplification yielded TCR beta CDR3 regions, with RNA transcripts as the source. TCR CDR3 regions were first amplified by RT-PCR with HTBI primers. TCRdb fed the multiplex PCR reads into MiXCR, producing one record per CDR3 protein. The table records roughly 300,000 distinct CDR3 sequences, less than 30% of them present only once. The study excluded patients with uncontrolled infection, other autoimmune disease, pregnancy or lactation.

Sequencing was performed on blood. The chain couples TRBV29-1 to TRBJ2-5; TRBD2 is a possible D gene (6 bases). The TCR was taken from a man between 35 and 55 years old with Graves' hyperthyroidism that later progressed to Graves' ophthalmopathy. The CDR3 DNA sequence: TGCAGCGCATCAGTGGGGACTGGATTAAAAGAGACCCAGTACTTC. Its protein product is CSASVGTGLKETQYF.